Listed here are 17 T cell receptor beta chains from one sample, sequenced in a study of blood T cell repertoires in COVID-19. Some clones are missing from TCRdb's copy, which holds only in-frame ones; the method was immunoSEQ multiplex PCR. This sample has more than 110,000 clones; roughly 80% occur once, and the top ten carry roughly 4%. Sequenced sample: peripheral blood. The receptors were sampled from a woman older than 75 with acute or convalescent COVID-19.

This chain joins TRBV27 and TRBJ2-5; a possible D gene is TRBD2 (6 bases). The germline CDR1 and CDR2 sequences are MNHEY and SMNVEV (reference sequence). This CDR3 is 12 amino acids long. Trimming pared 5 bases from V and 7 bases from J, leaving 11 bases between. The CDR3 spells CASSPLGGTQYF. In DNA, the CDR3 is TGTGCCAGCAGTCCCCTGGGGGGGACCCAGTACTTC.

The chain uses TRBV6-5 and TRBJ2-1; TRBD2 matches 13 bases. This CDR3 is built from 16 residues. Germline values: CDR1 MNHEY, CDR2 SVGAGI. Trimming cost V 4 bases and J 3 bases; bases outside gene matches: 3. The chain's CDR3 is CASSSGTSGIYNEQFF. CDR3 sequence (DNA): TGTGCCAGCAGTTCCGGGACTAGCGGGATCTACAATGAGCAGTTCTTC.

The count of this clone is one. This rearrangement joins TRBV10-3 to TRBJ1-2; D unclear. Trimming took off 6 bases at V and 0 bases at J, with 14 bases between the two ends. The germline gives CDR1 ENHRY, CDR2 SYGVKD. The CDR3 extends over 15 amino acids. CDR3 in DNA: TGTGCCATCAGGGATGAGGGTCCCCCTAACTATGGCTACACCTTC. It specifies CAIRDEGPPNYGYTF.

This chain connects TRBV7-9 to TRBJ2-3; TRBD2 is a possible D gene (6 bases). CDR1 is SEHNR, CDR2 FQNEAQ, per germline (reference sequence). The CDR3 extends over 17 amino acids. The ends were cut back, 3 bases at V and 0 bases at J, with 16 bases in the middle. CDR3 amino acids: CASSFWAGTASTDTQYF. The CDR3 DNA is TGTGCCAGCAGCTTCTGGGCCGGGACTGCAAGCACAGATACGCAGTATTTT. The full variable domain, in which reference TRBV7-9 and TRBJ2-3 provide the parts outside the CDR3, is DTGVSQNPRHKITKRGQNVTFRCDPISEHNRLYWYRQTLGQGPEFLTYFQNEAQLEKSRLLSDRFSAERPKGSFSTLEIQRTEQGDSAMYLCASSFWAGTASTDTQYFGPGTRLTVL.

This chain joins TRBV7-2 and TRBJ2-1; 9 bases agree with TRBD2. CDR3 length equals 14 residues. The germline gives CDR1 SGHTA, CDR2 FQGNSA. V lost 6 bases, J lost 4 bases, and 4 bases stayed unmatched. Written as DNA, the CDR3 is TGTGCCAGCAGGGCGGGGGGGCCTTACAATGAGCAGTTCTTC. Protein: CASRAGGPYNEQFF. Full variable domain (rest looked up from reference TRBV7-2 and TRBJ2-1): GAGVSQSPSNKVTEKGKDVELRCDPISGHTALYWYRQSLGQGLEFLIYFQGNSAPDKSGLPSDRFSAERTGGSVSTLTIQRTQQEDSAVYLCASRAGGPYNEQFFGPGTRLTVL.

This chain uses TRBV7-9 with TRBJ2-2; maybe TRBD2 (5 bases). CDR3 length: 14 amino acids. Germline V gene lookup returns CDR1 SEHNR and CDR2 FQNEAQ (reference sequence). Trimming took 0 bases from V and 7 from J, leaving 9 bases between them. DNA for the CDR3: TGTGCCAGCAGCTTAGCGCTTAGCGACGGGGAGCTGTTTTTT. Its translation: CASSLALSDGELFF.

The chain employs TRBV2 and TRBJ2-4; 14 bases agree with TRBD2. Looked up from germline, CDR1 is SNHLY and CDR2 is FYNNEI. J was trimmed by 9 bases and V by 6 bases; bases with no gene match: 7. This CDR3 has 15 amino acids. DNA of the CDR3: TGTGCCAGCAGGGCGGGACTAGCGGGAGTGTCCATTCAGTACTTC. Translation gives CASRAGLAGVSIQYF. The whole variable domain, remainder taken from reference TRBV2 and TRBJ2-4, is EPEVTQTPSHQVTQMGQEVILRCVPISNHLYFYWYRQILGQKVEFLVSFYNNEISEKSEIFDDQFSVERPDGSNFTLKIRSTKLEDSAMYFCASRAGLAGVSIQYFGAGTRLSVL.

The table lists this clone with a count of one. The chain employs TRBV18 and TRBJ2-1, with TRBD2 identical over 10 bases. CDR3 length equals 12 residues. CDR1 is KGHSH, CDR2 LQKENI, per germline. V was clipped by 4 bases and J by 12 bases; unmatched bases: 3. CDR3 in DNA: TGTGCCAGCTCACTTCTAGCGGGGGTGCAGTTCTTC. It translates to CASSLLAGVQFF.

The chain couples TRBV6-5 to TRBJ1-4; possible D gene TRBD1, 5 bases. The CDR3 is 12 amino acids. CDR1 is MNHEY and CDR2 is SVGAGI in the germline V gene. Trimming stripped 8 bases from V and 8 bases from J, with 12 bases between. Here the CDR3 DNA reads TGTGCCAGCTCTCAGGGTGGGGAAAAACTGTTTTTT. Translation gives CASSQGGEKLFF.

This chain joins TRBV28 and TRBJ2-5; TRBD1 aligns across 8 bases. This CDR3 is built from 16 residues. V was pared by 6 bases and J by 7 bases, with 16 bases of the junction left unmatched. Germline values: CDR1 MDHEN, CDR2 SYDVKM. CDR3: CASRMAGTGSRGTQYF. CDR3 DNA sequence: TGTGCCAGCAGGATGGCCGGGACAGGCTCACGTGGGACCCAGTACTTC.

This clone was detected only a few times. The chain couples TRBV28 to TRBJ1-2, with 9 nucleotides matching TRBD1. The germline V gene encodes CDR1 MDHEN and CDR2 SYDVKM. The CDR3 has 13 amino acids. Trimming removed 10 bases from V and 9 bases from J; junction bases left unmatched: 12. The CDR3 here is CATWQGTGTSYTF. The CDR3 coding sequence is TGTGCCACATGGCAAGGGACAGGGACAAGCTACACCTTC.

The chain carries TRBV6-2 or TRBV6-3 and TRBJ2-1, with D possibly matching TRBD2 (6 bases). This CDR3 is built from 17 residues. Germline CDR1 and CDR2: MNHEY and SVGEGT. V shed 0 bases and J shed 4 bases, with 16 bases lying between them. CDR3 in DNA: TGTGCCAGCAGTTACTCGGCCGGGCGGGACCCTTACAATGAGCAGTTCTTC. It translates to CASSYSAGRDPYNEQFF.

On this clone itself: Other DNA sequences in the same sample also yield this CDR3. The chain recombines TRBV6-2 or TRBV6-3 with TRBJ2-3; D ambiguous. The CDR3 has 13 residues. Germline assignment: CDR1 MNHEY and CDR2 SVGEGT. The V end was cut by 0 bases, the J end by 4 bases, with 5 bases between. CDR3 region: CASSYSSADTQYF. The CDR3 coding sequence is TGTGCCAGCAGTTACTCGTCGGCAGATACGCAGTATTTT.

J is TRBJ2-1 and V is TRBV10-3, with 7 bases matching TRBD1. Trimming removed 6 bases from V and 4 bases from J; junction bases left unmatched: 6. Germline V CDR1 and CDR2: ENHRY, SYGVKD. This CDR3 is 14 amino acids long. The CDR3 region is CAIRGTERYNEQFF. The CDR3 coding sequence is TGTGCCATCAGGGGGACAGAAAGGTACAATGAGCAGTTCTTC.

The chain has TRBV29-1 and TRBJ2-1; 12 nucleotides match TRBD2. The V gene's germline CDR1 is SQVTM and CDR2 ANQGSEA. J gave up 9 bases and V 3 bases, and 12 bases lay outside the gene matches. The CDR3 runs 16 residues. The CDR3 DNA sequence: TGCAGCGTTGACAGACTAGCGGGAGTCTTGGGGGCTGAGCAGTTCTTC. Translation gives CSVDRLAGVLGAEQFF.

This clone occurred once. This chain uses TRBV10-3 with TRBJ2-3, with 13 bases fitting TRBD2. Germline assignment: CDR1 ENHRY and CDR2 SYGVKD. With V trimmed by 6 bases and J by 0 bases, 3 bases remained unmatched. The CDR3 consists of 16 residues. Here the CDR3 reads CAISRLAGGSTDTQYF. CDR3 nucleotide sequence: TGTGCCATCAGCCGACTAGCGGGGGGTAGCACAGATACGCAGTATTTT.

The chain has TRBV18 and TRBJ1-2, with no clear D. The V and J ends lost 3 bases and 1 base respectively, with 12 bases between them. In germline, CDR1 is KGHSH, CDR2 LQKENI. The CDR3 has 15 amino acids. DNA for the CDR3: TGTGCCAGCTCACCGTCTACGGAGAATAACTATGGCTACACCTTC. Protein sequence: CASSPSTENNYGYTF. The whole variable domain, filled in from reference TRBV18 and TRBJ1-2, reads NAGVMQNPRHLVRRRGQEARLRCSPMKGHSHVYWYRQLPEEGLKFMVYLQKENIIDESGMPKERFSAEFPKEGPSILRIQQVVRGDSAAYFCASSPSTENNYGYTFGSGTRLTVV.